This is a list of T cell receptor beta chains from one sample in a study of prognosis after radiotherapy for stage I lung cancer. MiXCR was run by TCRdb on the multiplex PCR reads, yielding one entry per CDR3 protein. Of around 20,000 distinct CDR3 sequences in the sample, 50% to 60% were seen once. This sample comprised PBMCs, obtained before or after stereotactic body radiation therapy (not recorded which). The receptor source for this set is a donor older than 45 with non-small cell lung cancer. CDR3s include the opening cysteine and the closing phenylalanine or tryptophan. The D gene is left open where the match is weak. Clone size is stated in some rows and not others, as once, few, many or a class when expanded.

clone size: many
D gene: TRBD1
J gene: TRBJ2-7
V gene: TRBV5-8
CDR3 protein: CASSLSGTGVSEQYF
CDR3 DNA: TGTGCCAGCAGCTTGTCCGGGACAGGGGTTAGCGAGCAGTACTTC

clone size: NA
D gene: NA
J gene: TRBJ1-6
V gene: TRBV5-1
CDR3 protein: CASSFGSGNSPLHF
CDR3 DNA: TGCGCCAGCAGCTTCGGGTCAGGGAATTCACCCCTCCACTTT

clone size: once
D gene: TRBD1
J gene: TRBJ2-2
V gene: TRBV12-3/TRBV12-4
CDR3 protein: CASSPGTGRGELFF
CDR3 DNA: TGTGCCAGCAGTCCGGGGACAGGGCGCGGGGAGCTGTTTTTT

clone size: many
D gene: NA
J gene: TRBJ1-5
V gene: TRBV6-9
CDR3 protein: CASSSRSYSNQPQHF
CDR3 DNA: TGTGCCAGCAGTTCTCGGTCCTATAGCAATCAGCCCCAGCATTTT

clone size: NA
D gene: NA
J gene: TRBJ2-1
V gene: TRBV20-1
CDR3 protein: CSARGRVSLDEQFF
CDR3 DNA: TGCAGTGCTAGAGGGAGAGTATCCTTGGATGAGCAGTTCTTC

clone size: once
D gene: NA
J gene: TRBJ1-2
V gene: TRBV5-6
CDR3 protein: CASSLTGYGYTF
CDR3 DNA: TGTGCCAGCAGCTTGACCGGGTATGGCTACACCTTC

clone size: NA
D gene: NA
J gene: TRBJ2-7
V gene: TRBV28
CDR3 protein: CASRPIGSPYEQYF
CDR3 DNA: TGTGCCAGCAGACCCATTGGGTCCCCCTACGAGCAGTACTTC

clone size: NA
D gene: NA
J gene: TRBJ2-7
V gene: TRBV9
CDR3 protein: CASSVAGEVGEQYF
CDR3 DNA: TGTGCCAGCAGCGTAGCGGGAGAGGTTGGCGAGCAGTACTTC

clone size: NA
D gene: TRBD1
J gene: TRBJ1-1
V gene: TRBV6-1
CDR3 protein: CASIDQGGAFF
CDR3 DNA: TGTGCCAGCATTGATCAGGGGGGAGCTTTCTTT

clone size: few
D gene: NA
J gene: TRBJ2-5
V gene: TRBV11-2
CDR3 protein: CASSLEGASLQETQYF
CDR3 DNA: TGTGCCAGCAGCTTAGAGGGTGCGTCCCTCCAGGAGACCCAGTACTTC

clone size: NA
D gene: NA
J gene: TRBJ1-6
V gene: TRBV20-1
CDR3 protein: CSAREVADNSPLHF
CDR3 DNA: TGCAGTGCTAGAGAGGTTGCCGATAATTCACCCCTCCACTTT

clone size: NA
D gene: NA
J gene: TRBJ2-1
V gene: TRBV2
CDR3 protein: CASMMSQDEQFF
CDR3 DNA: TGTGCCAGCATGATGTCCCAGGATGAGCAGTTCTTC

clone size: many
D gene: TRBD1
J gene: TRBJ2-7
V gene: TRBV20-1
CDR3 protein: CSASRTGGPRQYF
CDR3 DNA: TGCAGTGCTAGTAGGACAGGCGGCCCGCGGCAGTACTTC

clone size: NA
D gene: NA
J gene: TRBJ1-5
V gene: TRBV19
CDR3 protein: CASSSQGGGLNSNHPQHF
CDR3 DNA: TGTGCCAGTAGTTCACAGGGTGGGGGCTTGAATAGCAATCATCCCCAGCATTTT

clone size: once
D gene: TRBD2
J gene: TRBJ2-1
V gene: TRBV7-2
CDR3 protein: CASSLDGGEQFF
CDR3 DNA: TGTGCCAGCAGCTTAGACGGGGGGGAGCAGTTCTTC

clone size: once
D gene: NA
J gene: TRBJ2-7
V gene: TRBV5-1
CDR3 protein: CASSIHAPDSTSSYEQYF
CDR3 DNA: TGCGCCAGCAGCATTCACGCGCCCGACAGCACGAGCTCCTACGAGCAGTACTTC

clone size: many
D gene: NA
J gene: TRBJ1-3
V gene: TRBV4-1
CDR3 protein: CASSQDVGQTSGNTIYF
CDR3 DNA: TGCGCCAGCAGCCAAGATGTTGGGCAGACGTCTGGAAACACCATATATTTT

clone size: NA
D gene: NA
J gene: TRBJ2-5
V gene: TRBV20-1
CDR3 protein: CSARYPGPTQYF
CDR3 DNA: TGCAGTGCTAGGTATCCGGGACCTACCCAGTACTTC

clone size: many
D gene: NA
J gene: TRBJ2-5
V gene: TRBV6-1
CDR3 protein: CASSRLGGGETQYF
CDR3 DNA: TGTGCCAGCAGCCGACTAGGGGGGGGAGAGACCCAGTACTTC

clone size: NA
D gene: TRBD2
J gene: TRBJ2-2
V gene: TRBV27
CDR3 protein: CASSLSSGTANTGELFF
CDR3 DNA: TGTGCCAGCAGCCTTTCTAGCGGGACCGCGAACACCGGGGAGCTGTTTTTT

clone size: NA
D gene: NA
J gene: TRBJ2-6
V gene: TRBV19
CDR3 protein: CASSITGANVLTF
CDR3 DNA: TGTGCCAGTAGTATAACTGGGGCCAACGTCCTGACTTTC

clone size: NA
D gene: NA
J gene: TRBJ2-3
V gene: TRBV12-3/TRBV12-4
CDR3 protein: CASSPALWASDTQYF
CDR3 DNA: TGTGCCAGCAGTCCGGCCCTGTGGGCGTCAGACACGCAGTATTTT

clone size: NA
D gene: NA
J gene: TRBJ2-1
V gene: TRBV4-1
CDR3 protein: CASSQGGSPANEQFF
CDR3 DNA: TGCGCCAGCAGCCAAGGAGGTTCCCCCGCCAATGAGCAGTTCTTC

clone size: NA
D gene: NA
J gene: TRBJ2-2
V gene: TRBV5-1
CDR3 protein: CASSLEVRGTGELFF
CDR3 DNA: TGCGCCAGCAGCTTGGAGGTTAGGGGAACCGGGGAGCTGTTTTTT

clone size: NA
D gene: TRBD2
J gene: TRBJ2-2
V gene: TRBV6-2/TRBV6-3
CDR3 protein: CASRGLSGGTGELFF
CDR3 DNA: TGTGCCAGCAGGGGACTATCGGGAGGCACCGGGGAGCTGTTTTTT

clone size: many
D gene: TRBD2
J gene: TRBJ2-7
V gene: TRBV6-1
CDR3 protein: CASSPLAGALEQYF
CDR3 DNA: TGTGCCAGCAGTCCACTAGCGGGAGCCCTCGAGCAGTACTTC

clone size: many
D gene: NA
J gene: TRBJ1-3
V gene: TRBV15
CDR3 protein: CATSPGTSDSGNTIYF
CDR3 DNA: TGTGCCACCAGCCCCGGGACAAGCGACTCTGGAAACACCATATATTTT

clone size: NA
D gene: TRBD1
J gene: TRBJ2-3
V gene: TRBV20-1
CDR3 protein: CSADRQGEGLVDTQYF
CDR3 DNA: TGCAGTGCTGATAGACAGGGGGAAGGCCTCGTGGATACGCAGTATTTT

clone size: NA
D gene: NA
J gene: TRBJ2-7
V gene: TRBV6-2/TRBV6-3
CDR3 protein: CASSYSWYRGGSSYEQYF
CDR3 DNA: TGTGCCAGCAGTTACTCTTGGTACCGGGGCGGTAGTAGTTACGAGCAGTACTTC

clone size: once
D gene: TRBD2
J gene: TRBJ2-3
V gene: TRBV6-1
CDR3 protein: CASSPTSASGLIVTQYF
CDR3 DNA: TGTGCCAGCAGCCCAACTTCGGCTAGCGGCCTCATCGTCACGCAGTATTTT

clone size: NA
D gene: NA
J gene: TRBJ2-7
V gene: TRBV2
CDR3 protein: CASSARTIWWYF
CDR3 DNA: TGTGCCAGCAGTGCCCGGACTATCTGGTGGTACTTC